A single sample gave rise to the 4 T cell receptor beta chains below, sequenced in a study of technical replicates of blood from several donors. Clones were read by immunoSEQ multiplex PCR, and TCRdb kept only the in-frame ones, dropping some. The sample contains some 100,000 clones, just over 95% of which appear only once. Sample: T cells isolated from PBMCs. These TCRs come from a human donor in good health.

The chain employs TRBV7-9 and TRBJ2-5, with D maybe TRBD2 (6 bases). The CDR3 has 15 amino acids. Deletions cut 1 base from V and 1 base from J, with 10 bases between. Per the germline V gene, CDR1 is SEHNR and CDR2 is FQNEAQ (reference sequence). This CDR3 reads CASSLEAGFQETQYF. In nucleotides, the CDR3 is TGTGCCAGCAGCTTAGAGGCGGGGTTCCAAGAGACCCAGTACTTC.

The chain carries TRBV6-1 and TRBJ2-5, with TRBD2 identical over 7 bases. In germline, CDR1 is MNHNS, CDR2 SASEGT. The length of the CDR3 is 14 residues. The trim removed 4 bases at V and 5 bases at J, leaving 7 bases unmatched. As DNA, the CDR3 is TGTGCCAGCAGTGGGTTAACTAGCGCGGAGACCCAGTACTTC. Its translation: CASSGLTSAETQYF.

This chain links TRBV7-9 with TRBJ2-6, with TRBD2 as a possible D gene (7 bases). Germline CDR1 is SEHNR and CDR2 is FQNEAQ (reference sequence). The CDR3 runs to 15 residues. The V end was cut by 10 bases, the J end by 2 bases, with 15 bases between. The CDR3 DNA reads TGTGCCATCCTTGGGGGGGCGACTGGGGCCAACGTCCTGACTTTC. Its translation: CAILGGATGANVLTF.

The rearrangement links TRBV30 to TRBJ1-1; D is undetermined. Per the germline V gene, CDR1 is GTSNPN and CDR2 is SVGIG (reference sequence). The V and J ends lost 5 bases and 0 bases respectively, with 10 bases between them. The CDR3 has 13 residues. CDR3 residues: CAWAQVMNTEAFF. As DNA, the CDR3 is TGTGCCTGGGCCCAGGTGATGAACACTGAAGCTTTCTTT. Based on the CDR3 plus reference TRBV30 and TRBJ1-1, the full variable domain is SQTIHQWPATLVQPVGSPLSLECTVEGTSNPNLYWYRQAAGRGLQLLFYSVGIGQISSEVPQNLSASRPQDRQFILSSKKLLLSDSGFYLCAWAQVMNTEAFFGQGTRLTVV.